This T cell receptor (beta chain) was recovered during a study of cytomegalovirus exposure and HLA in healthy donors. Use of 60 Vbeta and 13 Jbeta primers characterized the PCR. Here immunoSEQ multiplex PCR was the method, and the copy in TCRdb shows in-frame clones only, minus some. The sample yields 90,000 to 110,000 clones, about three quarters seen once. This clone was seen only once. With 4 bases clipped from V and 3 bases from J, the junction kept 18 bases outside the gene matches. The CDR3 extends over 19 amino acids. The clonotype comes from a woman in her 40s in good health and CMV-seropositive. Sequenced sample: PBMCs. The chain is built from TRBV5-3 and TRBJ1-5; TRBD1 matches at 8 bases. TRBV5-3 carries the ORF label, with uncertain function. DNA for the CDR3: TGTGCCAGAAGCATAGGACAGGGTCCTCCCATAATATTCAATCAGCCCCAGCATTTT. Protein: CARSIGQGPPIIFNQPQHF.